This T cell receptor beta chain was recorded in a study of blood T cell repertoires in COVID-19. Overall study: The samples span acute and convalescent COVID-19 from the United States, Italy and Spain. Nucleic acid was either cDNA or gDNA, and it came from T cells, B-cell-depleted T cells, or PBMCs.

Authors' methods: Amplified reference gene primers provided the basis for estimating nucleated cell counts. Sequencing was performed with immunoSEQ multiplex PCR; in TCRdb, only in-frame clones are kept and a portion is missing. The V and J calls and clone size are taken from that table; D and trimming were inferred from the DNA. The sample carries some 180,000 clones, roughly 82% recorded once. Germline V gives CDR1 SGHTA, CDR2 FQGNSA. The CDR3 is made up of 15 amino acids. V shed 4 bases, J shed 8 bases, and the junction held 12 bases outside the gene matches. In assigning cohorts, the study relied on participant-reported clinical history.

The chain links TRBV7-2 to TRBJ1-2; 8 nucleotides match TRBD1. This sequence originates from a woman aged 55-70 years with acute COVID-19. Source material: PBMCs or T cells enriched from blood (not recorded which). The CDR3 spells CASSSGQGSLRGYTF. CDR3 bases: TGTGCCAGCAGCTCTGGACAGGGCAGCTTAAGGGGCTACACCTTC. Full variable domain (outside the CDR3, taken from reference TRBV7-2 and TRBJ1-2): GAGVSQSPSNKVTEKGKDVELRCDPISGHTALYWYRQSLGQGLEFLIYFQGNSAPDKSGLPSDRFSAERTGGSVSTLTIQRTQQEDSAVYLCASSSGQGSLRGYTFGSGTRLTVV.